The TCR beta chain described here comes from a study of control samples from healthy donors and cancer patients (dated by TCRdb to 2020 to 2022). Reading the germline V gene gives CDR1 SGHRS and CDR2 YFSETQ. The CDR3 numbers 14 residues from cysteine through phenylalanine. Only the CDR3 DNA is retained, 42 bases long and in frame from the first base. V loses 0 bases, J loses 5 bases, and the germline ends lie 11 bases apart. The library was made by the immunoSEQ multiplex PCR assay. This is the immuneACCESS table as TCRdb keeps it, with only in-frame sequences that have V and J called. A part of the clones is gone; compared with another copy, unresolved V genes explain less than half, and the rest is unexplained. In this sample the table shows more than 100,000 clones, roughly nine tenths of which occur a single time. The ten largest account for around 7.6% of the sample. On this clone: Its antigen is still unknown. Base qualities are not at hand, and no much larger clone is one base apart.

This sequence originates from a young woman in good health. Recombination connected TRBV5-1 to TRBJ1-1; there is no confident call for the D gene. Sequences were obtained from blood. This receptor has the CDR3 CASSLGSGGTEAFF. The bases read TGCGCCAGCAGCTTGGGATCCGGTGGTACTGAAGCTTTCTTT.